This T cell receptor beta chain appears in the sequencing data of a study of cytomegalovirus exposure and HLA in healthy donors. General study results and limits: Across all donors, roughly uniform sequencing depth was an assumption of the presence/absence analyses.

For this clone: The antigen is unknown.

The germline V and J ends were trimmed by 6 bases and 4 bases, with 13 bases remaining between them. The CDR3 is made up of 14 amino acids. The V gene's germline CDR1 is MNHEY and CDR2 SVGAGI. Researchers ran the PCR with 60 Vbeta and 13 Jbeta primers. Profiling relied on immunoSEQ multiplex PCR, and the TCRdb table lists in-frame clones only, not all of them. There are 150,000 to 200,000 clones in the sample; about four fifths occur only once, and about 2.5% lies in the top ten. This TCR derives from a woman aged 45-65 years in good health and CMV-seronegative. The sequenced sample consisted of PBMCs. This chain joins TRBV6-5 and TRBJ1-3; D is possibly TRBD1 (6 bases). The CDR3 nucleotides read TGTGCCAGCAGCTCCACAGGGACCGGAAACACCATATATTTT. It translates to CASSSTGTGNTIYF.